These 25 T cell receptor beta chains were all obtained from the same sample, sequenced in a study of blood T cell repertoires in COVID-19. Profiled with immunoSEQ multiplex PCR; TCRdb holds only in-frame clones, not every one. The table has some 220,000 clones, about 80% seen once. Input material: PBMCs or T cells enriched from blood (not recorded which). The receptors shown here come from a middle-aged woman with acute COVID-19.

The rearrangement links TRBV3-1 (or the pseudogene TRBV3-2) to TRBJ2-7; 7 bases fit TRBD1. Germline V lookup: CDR1 LGHDT, CDR2 YNNKEL (reference sequence). The CDR3 covers 16 residues. V lost 1 base to trimming and J lost 1 base; unmatched junction nucleotides: 7. CDR3 residues: CASSQGLRQGSYEQYF. CDR3 nucleotides: TGTGCCAGCAGCCAAGGACTTCGACAGGGTTCCTACGAGCAGTACTTC.

The chain joins TRBV29-1 to TRBJ2-7; 8 nucleotides align to TRBD1. Germline CDR1 is SQVTM and CDR2 is ANQGSEA. This CDR3 comprises 13 residues. Unmatched junction bases numbered 4, after V lost 4 bases and J lost 2 bases. Here the CDR3 reads CSVGVTGAYEQYF. The CDR3 DNA follows: TGCAGCGTTGGGGTGACAGGGGCCTACGAGCAGTACTTC.

To note about this clone: Other DNA variants within this sample encode the same CDR3. The CDR3 loop is CASSLVGGASTDTQYF. In nucleotides, the CDR3 is TGTGCCAGCAGCTTGGTTGGCGGGGCCTCCACAGATACGCAGTATTTT. This rearrangement joins TRBV5-6 to TRBJ2-3; D perhaps matches TRBD2 (6 bases). Trimming left V 0 bases short and J 2 bases short, with 13 bases between. The length of the CDR3 is 16 residues. Germline V gives CDR1 SGHDT, CDR2 YYEEEE.

The V call is TRBV12-3 or TRBV12-4, the J call TRBJ2-4, with 7 bases matching TRBD2. There are 12 residues in the CDR3. V dropped 10 bases and J dropped 8; count of bases not matched to a gene: 8. The CDR3 DNA reads TGTGCCATCGCCCGGGGAGGGGACATTCAGTACTTC. Translation gives CAIARGGDIQYF.

The CDR3 DNA follows: TGTGCCTGGAGTTCAGGGATGAATCAGCCCCAGCATTTT. Amino acids: CAWSSGMNQPQHF. J is TRBJ1-5 and V is TRBV30; perhaps TRBD1 as D (5 bases). This CDR3 has 13 residues. Germline CDR1 and CDR2: GTSNPN and SVGIG (reference sequence). V dropped 2 bases and J dropped 4 bases, with 9 bases sitting between them.

The chain couples TRBV27 to TRBJ2-7, with D uncertain. The CDR3 runs to 12 residues. Germline V gene lookup returns CDR1 MNHEY and CDR2 SMNVEV (reference sequence). Trimming took off 10 bases at V and 2 bases at J, with 12 bases between the two ends. The DNA of the CDR3 is TGTGCCACCTTAGTGTCACCCTACGAGCAGTACTTC. Residues: CATLVSPYEQYF.

The V gene is TRBV5-1, the J gene TRBJ2-3, with TRBD2 matching over 12 bases. From germline, CDR1 is SGHRS and CDR2 YFSETQ. The CDR3 spans 20 residues. Losses at the gene ends were 0 bases for V and 2 bases for J; bases not matched to a gene: 13. As DNA, the CDR3 is TGCGCCAGCAGCTTGGGGGCCAAAACTAGCGGGGGGTCGTACACAGATACGCAGTATTTT. Protein product: CASSLGAKTSGGSYTDTQYF.

This chain joins TRBV10-1 and TRBJ2-3; D not certain. V was clipped by 3 bases and J by 6 bases, with 13 bases between them. CDR3 size: 14 residues. Germline CDR1 and CDR2: WNHNN and SYGVQD (reference sequence). The CDR3, as DNA: TGCGCCAGCAGTGATGGCATCCAGGCCGATACGCAGTATTTT. Translating gives CASSDGIQADTQYF.

This chain joins TRBV7-9 and TRBJ1-1; 7 nucleotides align to TRBD1. CDR1 and CDR2 (germline): SEHNR, FQNEAQ (reference sequence). Trimming took 5 bases from V and 1 from J; bases not matched to a gene: 16. This CDR3 has 18 residues. CDR3 coding DNA: TGTGCCAGCAGCAAACAGTCCGGGACAGAGCTCTGGAACACTGAAGCTTTCTTT. The encoded protein is CASSKQSGTELWNTEAFF.

This chain uses TRBV28 with TRBJ1-2, with 10 positions matching TRBD1. This CDR3 contains 15 residues. Trimming cost V 5 bases and J 7 bases; bases outside gene matches: 10. CDR1 is MDHEN, CDR2 SYDVKM, per germline. The CDR3 nucleotides read TGTGCCAGCAGTAAATCCGGGACAGGGGAACGTGGCTACACCTTC. Its translation is CASSKSGTGERGYTF.

This clone has a single count. The V and J genes are TRBV9 and TRBJ2-2, with TRBD1 matching over 7 bases. Germline CDR1 SGDLS, CDR2 YYNGEE. The CDR3 consists of 17 residues. J lost 3 bases, V lost 1 base, and 9 bases had no gene match. CDR3 sequence: CASSVPSGTADTGELFF. CDR3 in DNA: TGTGCCAGCAGCGTACCCTCGGGGACAGCCGACACCGGGGAGCTGTTTTTT.

This clone showed up just a few times. The genes are TRBV11-1 and TRBJ2-3; 9 nucleotides match TRBD2. The ends lost 4 bases at V and 7 bases at J; junction bases unmatched: 3. The CDR3 contains 13 residues. Germline V gene sequence: CDR1 SGHAT, CDR2 FQDESV (reference sequence). This CDR3 is CASSSGTSYTQYF. The CDR3, as DNA: TGTGCCAGCAGCTCCGGGACTAGCTATACGCAGTATTTT.

The chain employs TRBV6-5 and TRBJ1-3; a weak D match, TRBD1 (6 bases). The germline V gene encodes CDR1 MNHEY and CDR2 SVGAGI. This CDR3 spans 15 amino acids. V lost 6 bases, J lost 2 bases, and 14 bases lay in between. The CDR3 spells CASRGAEGAGNTIYF. CDR3 coding DNA: TGTGCCAGCAGGGGGGCCGAGGGGGCTGGAAACACCATATATTTT.

Concerning this clone itself: Just one base apart from a much larger clone, this may be a read error. The chain is built from TRBV3-1 (or the pseudogene TRBV3-2) and TRBJ1-1; weak D call: TRBD1 (5 bases). Trimming pared 2 bases from V and 1 base from J, leaving 5 bases between. The CDR3 has 13 amino acids. The germline V gene encodes CDR1 LGHDT and CDR2 YNNKEL (reference sequence). The CDR3 nucleotides read TGTGCCAGCAGCCAAACAGGGAACACTGAAGCTTTCTTT. Translated: CASSQTGNTEAFF.

With respect to this clone: It is unclear where the CDR3 begins or ends on the DNA, so no DNA is shown, and the CDR3 is as TCRdb lists it. V and J are TRBV1 and TRBJ2-1; the D call of TRBD2 is as the table states it, not checked on the DNA. TRBV1 is given as a pseudogene. The CDR3 has 17 amino acids, counting both end residues. The CDR3 reads CTSSLHFAGGAYNEQFF.

The chain couples TRBV27 to TRBJ1-2, with a possible D match to TRBD1 (5 bases). Germline CDR1 MNHEY, CDR2 SMNVEV (reference sequence). The CDR3 consists of 15 residues. V lost 2 bases and J lost 0, with 10 bases in between. The CDR3 region has the DNA TGTGCCAGCAGTTTAAAAGGACAAGCTAACTATGGCTACACCTTC. Its protein product is CASSLKGQANYGYTF.

J is TRBJ1-3 and V is TRBV7-8; no firm D call. The length of the CDR3 is 15 residues. The germline V gene encodes CDR1 SGHVS and CDR2 FQNEAQ. The ends were cut back, 10 bases at V and 0 bases at J, with 16 bases in the middle. In DNA form, the CDR3 reads TGTGCCACCAAACTTTCAGGAGGCTCTGGAAACACCATATATTTT. Its protein product is CATKLSGGSGNTIYF. The whole variable domain, filled in from reference TRBV7-8 and TRBJ1-3, reads GAGVSQSPRYKVAKRGQDVALRCDPISGHVSLFWYQQALGQGPEFLTYFQNEAQLDKSGLPSDRFFAERPEGSVSTLKIQRTQQEDSAVYLCATKLSGGSGNTIYFGEGSWLTVV.

The chain couples TRBV7-3 to TRBJ2-1, with 9 bases that match TRBD2. The V gene end was trimmed by 5 bases and the J gene end by 4 bases; junction bases not matched to a gene: 6. CDR3 length: 15 residues. Germline-derived CDR1 and CDR2 are SGHTA and FQGTGA. The chain's CDR3 is CASSLTSGPYNEQFF. The CDR3 nucleotides read TGTGCCAGCAGCCTTACTAGCGGGCCATACAATGAGCAGTTCTTC. The full variable domain, rest sourced from reference TRBV7-3 and TRBJ2-1, is GAGVSQTPSNKVTEKGKYVELRCDPISGHTALYWYRQSLGQGPEFLIYFQGTGAADDSGLPNDRFFAVRPEGSVSTLKIQRTERGDSAVYLCASSLTSGPYNEQFFGPGTRLTVL.

The chain joins TRBV24-1 to TRBJ2-7, with TRBD1 matching 7 bases. V trimming: 5 bases; J trimming: 5 bases; junction bases outside the gene matches: 5. Germline CDR1 is KGHDR and CDR2 is SFDVKD. The CDR3 covers 13 residues. The CDR3 DNA is TGTGCCACCAGTGCCCAGACAGGGAACGAGCAGTACTTC. It yields the protein CATSAQTGNEQYF.

This clone was observed a handful of times. The chain uses TRBV27 and TRBJ1-5; D remains unclear. The CDR3 has 15 residues. Germline-derived CDR1 and CDR2 are MNHEY and SMNVEV (reference sequence). Trimming removed 4 bases from V and 3 bases from J, with 13 bases in between. CDR3 sequence: CASSSTRVSNQPQHF. For the CDR3, the DNA is TGTGCCAGCAGTTCCACGCGGGTTTCCAATCAGCCCCAGCATTTT.

The chain joins TRBV3-1 (or the pseudogene TRBV3-2) to TRBJ1-1, with 10 positions matching TRBD1. CDR1 is LGHDT, CDR2 YNNKEL, per germline (reference sequence). V gave up 0 bases and J gave up 3 bases; unmatched junction bases: 1. The CDR3 length is 15 residues. The CDR3: CASSQDGQGDTEAFF. CDR3 DNA sequence: TGTGCCAGCAGCCAAGATGGACAGGGGGACACTGAAGCTTTCTTT.

V usage is TRBV3-1 (or the pseudogene TRBV3-2) and J usage is TRBJ2-7; no reliable D call. This CDR3 has 16 amino acids. V was cut by 0 bases and J by 5 bases, with 17 bases left in between. Germline V lookup: CDR1 LGHDT, CDR2 YNNKEL (reference sequence). The CDR3 DNA is TGTGCCAGCAGCCAAGATCCCCCAGGCAGTCGCGACGAGCAGTACTTC. Its protein product is CASSQDPPGSRDEQYF.

This chain uses TRBV15 with TRBJ1-2, with a possible D match to TRBD1 (5 bases). Germline V gene lookup returns CDR1 LNHNV and CDR2 YYDKDF (reference sequence). This CDR3 has 15 residues. V shed 2 bases and J shed 3 bases, with 13 bases lying between them. CDR3 sequence reads: CATSRSIGGYYGYTF. The CDR3 region has the DNA TGTGCCACCAGCAGATCAATTGGGGGGTACTATGGCTACACCTTC.

This clone was picked up a small number of times. This chain uses TRBV12-3 or TRBV12-4 with TRBJ1-2; D uncertain. The CDR3 spans 13 residues. Trimming shortened V by 10 bases and J by 2 bases, and 14 bases separated the two germline ends. The CDR3 reads CATGNGLNYGYTF. Written as DNA, the CDR3 is TGTGCCACCGGAAACGGACTAAACTATGGCTACACCTTC.

The chain uses TRBV12-3 or TRBV12-4 and TRBJ2-2, with a tentative D call TRBD1 (5 bases). The CDR3 has 12 amino acids. Trimming removed 6 bases at V and 6 bases at J, with 8 bases between. The CDR3 DNA follows: TGTGCCAGCAGAGGGGTGTCCGGGGAGCTGTTTTTT. Its translation: CASRGVSGELFF.